This T cell receptor (beta chain) was captured in a study of shared clonotypes between healthy human individuals. Germline-derived CDR1 and CDR2 are MNHEY and SMNVEV (reference sequence). The CDR3 has 19 amino acids. V lost 2 bases and J lost 9; bases outside the gene matches: 23. Sequencing was performed with immunoSEQ multiplex PCR; in TCRdb, only in-frame clones are kept and a portion is missing. The repertoire has about 480,000 clones, 75% to 80% of them found once; the top ten carry around 13%. Sequenced: PBMCs. The origin of this receptor is a middle-aged woman in good health. Some clones in this sample may be carry-over from other donors' samples. The chain is built from TRBV27 and TRBJ2-5, with 8 bases matching TRBD2. CDR3 in amino acids: CASSLGGLAGVLRLEAQYF. CDR3 in DNA: TGTGCCAGCAGTTTAGGTGGGCTAGCGGGTGTCCTTAGGTTGGAGGCCCAGTACTTC.